These T cell receptor beta chains were read from a single sample in a study of T cell responses to AZD1222 COVID-19 vaccine. Assay used: immunoSEQ multiplex PCR; TCRdb lists only in-frame clones, some missing. The table includes about 93,000 clones, over 85% detected once. The starting material was peripheral blood, obtained on day 0 of MenACWY control vaccination. Receptor source: an adult in good health. The CDR3 runs from the conserved cysteine through the conserved F or W. A D gene is named only where the DNA matches it firmly. The size entry is marked missing in some rows and otherwise reads once, few, many or a size class.

j_gene | v_gene | abundance | d_gene | CDR3nt | CDR3aa
TRBJ1-2 | TRBV19 | NA | TRBD1 | TGTGCCAGTAGTCCGGTCCAGGGGGCCTGGGGCTACACCTTC | CASSPVQGAWGYTF
TRBJ1-2 | TRBV29-1 | NA | TRBD1 | TGCAGCGTTTCCGGGACAGGGAACTATGGCTACACCTTC | CSVSGTGNYGYTF
TRBJ1-2 | TRBV28 | NA | NA | TGTGCCAGCAGTTTGGCAGCTAACTATGGCTACACCTTC | CASSLAANYGYTF
TRBJ1-2 | TRBV28 | NA | NA | TGTGCCAGCAGTTTAGCCCTACTCGACTATGGCTACACCTTC | CASSLALLDYGYTF
TRBJ1-2 | TRBV30 | NA | NA | TGTGCCTGGAGTCTGGGGGATAACTATGGCTACACCTTC | CAWSLGDNYGYTF
TRBJ1-1 | TRBV11-3 | NA | TRBD1 | TGTGCCAGCAGCTTGACAGGGGGCAACACTGAAGCTTTCTTT | CASSLTGGNTEAFF
TRBJ2-2 | TRBV27 | NA | NA | TGTGCCAGCAAGGGGGAGGGGCTCACCGGGGAGCTGTTTTTT | CASKGEGLTGELFF
TRBJ1-2 | TRBV27 | NA | TRBD1 | TGTGCCAGCAGTCCGGGACAGGGATATGGCTACACCTTC | CASSPGQGYGYTF
TRBJ1-5 | TRBV7-2 | NA | NA | TGTGCCAGCAGCTTAGATAGTGGCAGAGATCAGCCCCAGCATTTT | CASSLDSGRDQPQHF
TRBJ2-7 | TRBV19 | NA | NA | TGTGCCAGTAGTATAGCAGGGCGGGAGCAGTACTTC | CASSIAGREQYF
TRBJ1-5 | TRBV7-9 | NA | NA | TGTGCCAGCAGCTTAGTGGGAGGGAATAGCAATCAGCCCCAGCATTTT | CASSLVGGNSNQPQHF
TRBJ2-3 | TRBV29-1 | NA | NA | TGCAGCGTTGCCGGGGTAGGCACGGATACGCAGTATTTT | CSVAGVGTDTQYF
TRBJ1-4 | TRBV2 | NA | TRBD1 | TGTGCCAGCAGCCTCACAGGGGGAAGTGAAAAACTGTTTTTT | CASSLTGGSEKLFF
TRBJ2-7 | TRBV5-1 | NA | TRBD1 | TGCGCCAGCCGGGACAGGCCGACCTACGAGCAGTACTTC | CASRDRPTYEQYF
TRBJ1-2 | TRBV3-1/TRBV3-2 | many | NA | TGTGCCAGCAGCCAAGTTGCGGGGTCGAGGGGCTACACCTTC | CASSQVAGSRGYTF
TRBJ1-2 | TRBV12-5 | NA | TRBD1 | TGTGCTAGTGGTTTGGCGCCGGGACAGGGGAGCTACACCTTC | CASGLAPGQGSYTF
TRBJ2-3 | TRBV11-3 | few | NA | TGTGCCAGCAGCTTACCCAGGGAACAGTATTTT | CASSLPREQYF
TRBJ1-2 | TRBV6-1 | NA | NA | TGTGCCAGCAGTGAACTTGGGACCTATGGCTACACCTTC | CASSELGTYGYTF
TRBJ2-4 | TRBV4-1 | NA | NA | TGCGCCAGCAGCCAAGTAGGAAACATTCAGTACTTC | CASSQVGNIQYF
TRBJ1-6 | TRBV30 | NA | NA | TGTGCCTGGGACAGGAATTCACCCCTCCACTTT | CAWDRNSPLHF
TRBJ2-5 | TRBV9 | NA | NA | TGTGCCAGCAGCGCAAAGGAGACCCAGTACTTC | CASSAKETQYF
TRBJ2-5 | TRBV7-8 | once | NA | TGTGCCAGCAGCCCCCTCCCCGGGGGAGTCAGGGAGACCCAGTACTTC | CASSPLPGGVRETQYF
TRBJ1-2 | TRBV30 | NA | NA | TGTGCCTGGAGTGCGACGGTCTATGGCTACACCTTC | CAWSATVYGYTF
TRBJ1-5 | TRBV4-1 | NA | NA | TGCGCCAGCAGCCGGGACCGAGATAGCAATCAGCCCCAGCATTTT | CASSRDRDSNQPQHF
TRBJ2-5 | TRBV6-5 | NA | TRBD1 | TGTGCCACCGGGACAGGGAAAGAGACCCAGTACTTC | CATGTGKETQYF
TRBJ2-7 | TRBV13 | NA | TRBD2 | TGTGCCAGCAGCTTAGGCCGTAGCGGGTCCTACGAGCAGTACTTC | CASSLGRSGSYEQYF
TRBJ1-1 | TRBV10-3 | NA | TRBD1 | TGTGCCATTTCAACAGGGGGATGGAACACTGAAGCTTTCTTT | CAISTGGWNTEAFF
TRBJ2-1 | TRBV6-2/TRBV6-3 | NA | TRBD2 | TGTGCCAGCAGTCTCCAGCGGGGGGGCCAAAATGAGCAGTTCTTC | CASSLQRGGQNEQFF
TRBJ1-1 | TRBV2 | NA | NA | TGTGCCAGCAACGACTTTCCGACGGTGAACACTGAAGCTTTCTTT | CASNDFPTVNTEAFF
TRBJ1-4 | TRBV11-2 | NA | NA | TGTGCCAGCAGCTTAGGACAGTCGGGGGCCTGGGCTAATGAAAAACTGTTTTTT | CASSLGQSGAWANEKLFF
TRBJ2-2 | TRBV5-6 | NA | TRBD2 | TGTGCCAGCAGTTGGGGACTAGCGGGGCCGGGCACCGGGGAGCTGTTTTTT | CASSWGLAGPGTGELFF
TRBJ1-4 | TRBV5-6 | NA | NA | TGTGCCAGCAGCTTCCCCGGGCCCAATGAAAAACTGTTTTTT | CASSFPGPNEKLFF
TRBJ2-5 | TRBV30 | NA | TRBD2 | TGTGCCTGGAGAAGTAGCGGGGGGGCCGTGGAGACCCAGTACTTC | CAWRSSGGAVETQYF
TRBJ1-5 | TRBV6-2/TRBV6-3 | NA | NA | TGTGCCAGCAGTTTACAGGGTAACAATCAGCCCCAGCATTTT | CASSLQGNNQPQHF
TRBJ2-3 | TRBV5-1 | once | TRBD2 | TGCGCCAGCAGCGCTTTGACTAGCGGGGGGGCAAAAGATACGCAGTATTTT | CASSALTSGGAKDTQYF
TRBJ2-1 | TRBV11-1 | NA | NA | TGTGCCAGCAGTCCGTTGAGGACGTCGAACAATGAGCAGTTCTTC | CASSPLRTSNNEQFF
TRBJ1-1 | TRBV27 | NA | NA | TGTGCCAGCAGTCTAATAGGGGCTGAAGCTTTCTTT | CASSLIGAEAFF
TRBJ1-2 | TRBV10-3 | NA | NA | TGTGCCATCGAAGAGGACTCCGAAGGCTACACCTTC | CAIEEDSEGYTF
TRBJ1-5 | TRBV19 | NA | NA | TGTGCCAGTAGTATGGGCAGGGCAGATCAGCCCCAGCATTTT | CASSMGRADQPQHF
TRBJ1-4 | TRBV6-5 | NA | NA | TGTGCCAGCGGATTCCAGACAGTAACTAATGAAAAACTGTTTTTT | CASGFQTVTNEKLFF
TRBJ2-3 | TRBV24-1 | NA | TRBD2 | TGTGCCACTCAAACCGGGACTAGCGTAGATACGCAGTATTTT | CATQTGTSVDTQYF
TRBJ1-2 | TRBV2 | NA | NA | TGTGCCAGCAGGGGGGCTATGGGGAACTATGGCTACACCTTC | CASRGAMGNYGYTF
TRBJ2-4 | TRBV7-9 | NA | NA | TGTGCCAGCAGCTTAGTTGCCGGCAGATCGGACATTCAGTACTTC | CASSLVAGRSDIQYF
TRBJ1-3 | TRBV4-3 | NA | TRBD1 | TGCGCCAGCAGCCAGACAGGGGGCGCATCTGGAAACACCATATATTTT | CASSQTGGASGNTIYF